The T cell receptor (beta chain) under discussion was sequenced for a study of cytomegalovirus exposure and HLA in healthy donors. Across the study: HLA-typed donors contributed 65 million to 85 million unique TCRs, which were held in an early data release. The study, taken as a whole, reports: Most observed TCR sequences were rare, whereas some public TCRs were detected in many donors. Associated with cytomegalovirus, according to the listing, were approximately 160 TCR beta chains.

PCR was performed using 60 Vbeta and 13 Jbeta primers. Libraries were prepared by immunoSEQ multiplex PCR; TCRdb keeps only in-frame clonotypes and omits some of them. The data hold about 160,000 clones, with roughly 79% observed a single time. As regards this clone: The antigen is undetermined.

Trimming stripped 2 bases from V and 0 bases from J, with 13 bases between. CDR3 length: 16 residues. Germline loops: CDR1 MNHEY, CDR2 SVGAGI. The clonotype originates from a man aged 40-50 years in good health and CMV-seronegative. The sample was PBMCs. V is TRBV6-5 and J is TRBJ1-1, with D perhaps matching TRBD1 (6 bases). DNA of the CDR3: TGTGCCAGCAGTTACGGTACAGGGAACATGAACACTGAAGCTTTCTTT. It yields the protein CASSYGTGNMNTEAFF.